This T cell receptor beta chain derives from a study of T cell responses to AZD1222 COVID-19 vaccine. Study overall: Both about-4-week and about-12-week second-dose recipients were combined. Study-level results: Donors, mostly white British, included more females; clonal diversity was possibly underestimated. It was only a handful of AZD1222 recipients who were seropositive at baseline.

The method was immunoSEQ multiplex PCR; TCRdb's version includes in-frame clones alone and lacks a portion of them. The sample lists over 120,000 clones; just over 90% were seen once. This CDR3 is 13 amino acids long. Germline V CDR1 and CDR2: SGHDT, YYEEEE. V was pared by 2 bases and J by 1 base, with 4 bases between. In the case of this clone: What it binds is not known.

Sequencing used peripheral blood, obtained on day 0 of AZD1222 vaccination. The sequence derives from an adult in good health. This rearrangement joins TRBV5-6 to TRBJ1-3, with D unclear. This chain's CDR3 is CASSLTSGNTIYF. DNA for the CDR3: TGTGCCAGCAGCTTAACATCTGGAAACACCATATATTTT.